This is a list of T cell receptor beta chains from one sample in a study of blood T cell repertoires in COVID-19. Clones were read by immunoSEQ multiplex PCR, and TCRdb kept only the in-frame ones, dropping some. Among fewer than 250,000 clones, about 90% were seen once, and the ten largest hold roughly 15%. The material sequenced was PBMCs or T cells enriched from blood (not recorded which). These receptors were taken from a man in his thirties or forties who had been exposed to COVID-19. Each CDR3 is given with its conserved first and last residue. The D gene is left open where the match is weak. Expanded clones get a size class; other rows say once, few or many, or leave the size out.

CDR3 | DNA | J | V | size | D
CSAHRGLEQYF | TGCAGCGCCCACAGGGGGCTCGAGCAGTACTTC | TRBJ2-7 | TRBV29-1 | . | TRBD1
CASSLLLAESGELFF | TGTGCCAGCAGTTTACTACTAGCGGAAAGCGGGGAGCTGTTTTTT | TRBJ2-2 | TRBV28 | . | TRBD2
CASSSGSGGPQETQYF | TGTGCCAGCAGCTCAGGGTCAGGGGGCCCACAAGAGACCCAGTACTTC | TRBJ2-5 | TRBV11-3 | . | TRBD1
CASSQDRGDGYTF | TGTGCCAGCAGCCAGGACAGGGGGGATGGCTACACCTTC | TRBJ1-2 | TRBV5-4 | . | TRBD1
CAWSVQGGNYGYTF | TGTGCCTGGAGTGTACAGGGAGGGAACTATGGCTACACCTTC | TRBJ1-2 | TRBV30 | few | .
CASSFPGRGNYGYTF | TGTGCCAGCAGCTTCCCAGGGAGGGGTAACTATGGCTACACCTTC | TRBJ1-2 | TRBV7-9 | . | .
CASSLVPGGRQETQYF | TGTGCCAGCAGCTTAGTTCCGGGGGGAAGGCAAGAGACCCAGTACTTC | TRBJ2-5 | TRBV11-2 | . | TRBD2
CARLRGDISGANVLTF | TGTGCCAGATTAAGGGGTGATATCTCGGGGGCCAACGTCCTGACTTTC | TRBJ2-6 | TRBV12-1 | . | .
CASMGGVFTDTQYF | TGTGCCAGTATGGGCGGGGTGTTCACAGATACGCAGTATTTT | TRBJ2-3 | TRBV19 | . | .
CASSQVQGRGEYF | TGCGCCAGCAGCCAGGTACAGGGAAGAGGGGAGTACTTC | TRBJ2-7 | TRBV4-1 | . | .
CASAPQPLEKLFF | TGTGCCAGCGCCCCACAGCCCCTTGAAAAACTGTTTTTT | TRBJ1-4 | TRBV11-2 | . | .
CASRRLAGAYEQYF | TGTGCCAGCAGGAGACTAGCGGGGGCCTACGAGCAGTACTTC | TRBJ2-7 | TRBV6-8 | . | TRBD2
CASSQDRPTAGYTF | TGTGCCAGCAGCCAAGACAGGCCCACGGCCGGCTACACCTTC | TRBJ1-2 | TRBV3-1/TRBV3-2 | few | .